Each of the 27 T cell receptor beta chains below was sequenced from the same sample in a study of metastatic and nonmetastatic thyroid tumors. TCRdb called clones again from the PCR reads with MiXCR. The table records 30,000 to 35,000 clones, 25% to 30% of them present only once. All patients reached thyroid surgery having received no treatment beforehand. Specimen: blood. The receptor set was obtained from a female donor with papillary thyroid cancer or a benign thyroid nodule (not recorded which). Some clones in this sample may be carry-over from other donors' samples.

J is TRBJ2-7 and V is TRBV7-8, with D tentatively TRBD2 (5 bases). CDR3 length: 15 residues. Germline values: CDR1 SGHVS, CDR2 FQNEAQ. V lost 1 base, J lost 2 bases, and 12 bases lay in between. CDR3 protein: CASSLGGDPTYEQYF. In DNA form, the CDR3 reads TGTGCCAGCAGCTTAGGGGGAGACCCTACCTACGAGCAGTACTTC.

The chain uses TRBV2 and TRBJ2-7; perhaps TRBD2 as D (5 bases). In germline, CDR1 is SNHLY, CDR2 FYNNEI. Trimming took 0 bases from V and 2 from J, leaving 8 bases between them. The CDR3 is made up of 14 amino acids. CDR3 in DNA: TGTGCCAGCAGTGAAGCGTACGGGACCTACGAGCAGTACTTC. This codes for CASSEAYGTYEQYF.

This clone has a handful of counts. This may be a read error, as it is one base from a much larger clone. The chain combines TRBV7-9 with TRBJ1-1; no clear D. CDR1 is SEHNR, CDR2 FQNEAQ, per germline (reference sequence). The CDR3 loop spans 15 amino acids. The CDR3 region has the DNA TGTGCCTGCAGCCTACCCTTGAGGGAGAACACTGAAGCTTTCTTT. It translates to CACSLPLRENTEAFF.

The V call is TRBV6-1, the J call TRBJ1-5, with 9 bases that match TRBD1. Germline-derived CDR1 and CDR2 are MNHNS and SASEGT. The CDR3 totals 15 residues. V trimming: 2 bases; J trimming: 10 bases; junction bases outside the gene matches: 9. CDR3 residues: CASSETGTGYGPQHF. As DNA, the CDR3 is TGTGCCAGCAGTGAAACGGGGACAGGGTACGGACCCCAGCATTTT.

The DNA for the CDR3 is TGTGCCAGCAGTGAGTCACGTGGGCGCGTTGAAGCTTTCTTT. Translation gives CASSESRGRVEAFF. The genes are TRBV2 and TRBJ1-1; no clear D. This CDR3 has 14 residues. Germline V gene data show CDR1 as SNHLY and CDR2 as FYNNEI. V lost 3 bases, J lost 7 bases, and 15 bases lay in between.

This clone occurred many times. The chain recombines TRBV5-4 with TRBJ2-2; 9 bases agree with TRBD1. In germline, CDR1 is SGHNT, CDR2 YYREEE (reference sequence). Unmatched junction bases numbered 2, after V lost 0 bases and J lost 2 bases. CDR3 size: 16 residues. CDR3 DNA: TGTGCCAGCAGCTTGGCGGGACAGGGAAACACCGGGGAGCTGTTTTTT. Its protein product is CASSLAGQGNTGELFF.

This clone was seen ten or more times. CDR3 region: CASRGTGVQPQHF. CDR3 DNA sequence: TGTGCCAGCAGGGGGACAGGCGTTCAGCCCCAGCATTTT. This rearrangement joins TRBV6-1 to TRBJ1-5; TRBD1 matches 8 bases. This CDR3 comprises 13 residues. The J segment lost 6 bases and the V segment lost 6 bases, leaving 4 bases of the junction unmatched. Germline V gene lookup returns CDR1 MNHNS and CDR2 SASEGT.

In this sample, this clone turned up many times. The J gene is TRBJ1-1, the V gene TRBV6-1; D uncertain. This CDR3 region has 13 residues. V was cut by 7 bases and J by 1 base, with 10 bases left in between. Germline-derived CDR1 and CDR2 are MNHNS and SASEGT. For the CDR3, the DNA is TGTGCCAGCATAACCAAGCAGAACACTGAAGCTTTCTTT. As protein: CASITKQNTEAFF.

This clone was counted many times. This chain uses TRBV7-9 with TRBJ1-4; D possibly corresponds to TRBD1 (5 bases). CDR1 SEHNR and CDR2 FQNEAQ come from the germline V gene (reference sequence). The CDR3 has 15 residues. V was pared by 5 bases and J by 7 bases, with 17 bases between. The CDR3 sequence is CASSPRTQVGEKLFF. CDR3 nucleotide sequence: TGTGCCAGCAGCCCTCGGACACAAGTTGGTGAAAAACTGTTTTTT.

Ten or more counts support this clone. A much larger clonotype is one base distant, so this may be a read error. This chain links TRBV4-1 with TRBJ1-2, with 7 nucleotides matching TRBD1. The CDR3 sequence is 16 residues long. J was trimmed by 2 bases and V by 1 base; bases with no gene match: 7. Germline loops: CDR1 MGHRA, CDR2 YSYEKL. The CDR3 loop is CASSQGCDRANYGYTF. In nucleotides, the CDR3 is TGCGCCAGCAGCCAAGGGTGTGACAGGGCAAACTATGGCTACACCTTC.

The CDR3 nucleotides are TGTGCCAGCAGTTTAAGGGGGGGCTCCTACGAGCAGTACTTC. It yields the protein CASSLRGGSYEQYF. The chain couples TRBV9 to TRBJ2-7; TRBD2 is a possible D gene (7 bases). Trimming pared 5 bases from V and 0 bases from J, leaving 12 bases between. The CDR3 runs to 14 residues. CDR1 is SGDLS and CDR2 is YYNGEE in the germline V gene.

In this sample, this clone turned up once. V gene TRBV20-1 combines with J gene TRBJ2-7, with no clear D. The CDR3 runs 14 residues. The V and J ends lost 0 bases and 1 base respectively, with 10 bases between them. Germline values: CDR1 DFQATT, CDR2 SNEGSKA (reference sequence). CDR3 region: CSARDLGRSYEQYF. For the CDR3, the DNA is TGCAGTGCTAGAGATTTAGGCCGTTCCTACGAGCAGTACTTC.

This clone occurred a few times. This rearrangement joins TRBV6-1 to TRBJ2-1, with 11 bases that match TRBD1. Trimming at V came to 7 bases and at J to 2 bases, leaving 4 bases not matched to a gene. This CDR3 is 15 amino acids long. Per the germline V gene, CDR1 is MNHNS and CDR2 is SASEGT. The CDR3 DNA follows: TGTGCCAGCATCCTGGGACAGGGGGCCTACAATGAGCAGTTCTTC. Its protein is CASILGQGAYNEQFF.

At least ten counts were recorded for this clone. The gene calls are TRBV2 and TRBJ2-1; tentatively, D is TRBD1 (5 bases). Trimming stripped 1 base from V and 4 bases from J, with 11 bases between. Germline CDR1 and CDR2: SNHLY and FYNNEI. The CDR3 is 15 amino acids. CDR3 bases: TGTGCCAGCAGTGAAGTAGGGGTGGGATACAATGAGCAGTTCTTC. The encoded protein is CASSEVGVGYNEQFF.

This clone was picked up many times. CDR3 loop: CASSLGDDRELFF. In nucleotides, the CDR3 is TGTGCCAGCAGCTTAGGAGACGACCGGGAGCTGTTTTTT. The J gene is TRBJ2-2, the V gene TRBV7-9; D remains unclear. Trimming stripped 1 base from V and 9 bases from J, with 9 bases between. The CDR3 runs 13 residues. Germline V gene sequence: CDR1 SEHNR, CDR2 FQNEAQ (reference sequence).

The chain carries TRBV7-2 and TRBJ2-1, with D hard to call. Trimming took off 0 bases at V and 7 bases at J, with 13 bases between the two ends. This CDR3 spans 15 amino acids. The germline CDR1 and CDR2 sequences are SGHTA and FQGNSA. The chain's CDR3 is CASSLAGPPTNEQFF. The CDR3 coding sequence is TGTGCCAGCAGCTTAGCGGGCCCCCCGACGAATGAGCAGTTCTTC.

This clone was seen many times. The chain has TRBV5-1 and TRBJ2-1, with 12 bases fitting TRBD1. CDR1 SGHRS and CDR2 YFSETQ come from the germline V gene. This CDR3 comprises 15 residues. J was trimmed by 4 bases and V by 3 bases; bases with no gene match: 2. CDR3 residues: CASSWGQGAYNEQFF. CDR3 nucleotides: TGCGCCAGCAGCTGGGGACAGGGGGCGTACAATGAGCAGTTCTTC.

This clone was detected ten times or more. The chain couples TRBV5-1 to TRBJ1-2, with D maybe TRBD1 (5 bases). The CDR3 totals 13 residues. The germline V gene has CDR1 SGHRS and CDR2 YFSETQ. The germline V and J ends were trimmed by 0 bases and 3 bases, with 6 bases remaining between them. The CDR3 sequence is CASSLGDDYGYTF. CDR3 nucleotide sequence: TGCGCCAGCAGCTTGGGGGACGACTATGGCTACACCTTC.

This clone turned up a few times. V and J are TRBV6-1 and TRBJ2-1; D is unclear. The CDR3 has 12 amino acids. V shed 5 bases and J shed 4 bases, with 6 bases lying between them. The germline V gene has CDR1 MNHNS and CDR2 SASEGT. Here the CDR3 reads CASSTEYNEQFF. The DNA for the CDR3 is TGTGCCAGCAGTACAGAGTACAATGAGCAGTTCTTC.

The sample holds many counts of this clone. V and J are TRBV27 and TRBJ1-5, with D perhaps matching TRBD1 (6 bases). Trimming took 5 bases from V and 0 from J, leaving 17 bases between them. Per the germline V gene, CDR1 is MNHEY and CDR2 is SMNVEV (reference sequence). The CDR3 length is 17 residues. The CDR3 here is CASSAHRATYSNQPQHF. CDR3 nucleotide sequence: TGTGCCAGCAGTGCCCACAGGGCGACCTATAGCAATCAGCCCCAGCATTTT.

This clone was counted ten times or more. The chain joins TRBV20-1 to TRBJ1-2; TRBD1 agrees at 10 bases. Germline-derived CDR1 and CDR2 are DFQATT and SNEGSKA (reference sequence). The V and J ends lost 7 bases and 6 bases, in that order; junction bases with no gene match: 8. The CDR3 runs 13 residues. The CDR3 is CSGEGQGLDGYTF. CDR3 coding DNA: TGCAGTGGCGAGGGACAGGGGCTGGATGGCTACACCTTC.

The chain recombines TRBV6-2 or TRBV6-3 with TRBJ2-7, with D possibly being TRBD2 (6 bases). CDR1 is MNHEY, CDR2 SVGEGT, per germline. The CDR3 is made up of 15 amino acids. V lost 0 bases and J 0 bases, leaving 9 bases between the germline ends. As DNA, the CDR3 is TGTGCCAGCAGTTACTCTGGGGGGAGCTCCTACGAGCAGTACTTC. Translated: CASSYSGGSSYEQYF.

This clone was found many times. V usage is TRBV5-6 and J usage is TRBJ2-1; D is possibly TRBD2 (6 bases). The germline gives CDR1 SGHDT, CDR2 YYEEEE. The CDR3 consists of 17 residues. V shed 1 base and J shed 0 bases, with 14 bases lying between them. CDR3 bases: TGTGCCAGCAGCTTGTGGGCTAGCGAGACCTCCTACAATGAGCAGTTCTTC. It translates to CASSLWASETSYNEQFF.

The rearrangement joins TRBV13 to TRBJ2-1; tentative D call: TRBD1 (5 bases). Trimming took 5 bases from V and 15 from J, leaving 14 bases between them. In germline, CDR1 is PRHDT, CDR2 FYEKMQ (reference sequence). The CDR3 totals 11 residues. The CDR3: CASSLGQGPFF. As DNA, the CDR3 is TGTGCCAGCAGCCTCGGGCAGGGTCCGTTCTTC.

This clone was counted ten times or more. The chain uses TRBV7-9 and TRBJ2-5; 7 bases are a match to TRBD2. This CDR3 has 13 amino acids. After removal of 5 bases from V and 7 bases from J, the junction contained 7 bases not matched to a gene. Looked up from germline, CDR1 is SEHNR and CDR2 is FQNEAQ (reference sequence). CDR3 nucleotides: TGTGCCAGCAGCATACGAGGGGAGGGGACCCAGTACTTC. Translation gives CASSIRGEGTQYF.

V gene TRBV7-3 combines with J gene TRBJ2-1; TRBD2 might be the D (5 bases). The V gene lost 5 bases and the J gene lost 9 bases, with 11 bases spanning the gap. Germline assignment: CDR1 SGHTA and CDR2 FQGTGA. The CDR3 contains 12 residues. DNA for the CDR3: TGTGCCAGCAGCCAGCTAGGGAGTGAGCAGTTCTTC. It encodes CASSQLGSEQFF.

This clone came up a few times. The junction does not match germline at one end; this may be a read error. This sequence joins TRBV19 and TRBJ2-2, with D unclear. CDR3 length: 14 amino acids. Germline CDR1 and CDR2: LNHDA and SQIVND (reference sequence). CDR3 DNA: TGTACCAGTAGTCGAGATGCGAACACCGGGGAGCTGTTTTTT. Translating gives CTSSRDANTGELFF.